Sequencing of this T cell receptor (beta chain) was carried out in a study of CD8 T cells in Susac syndrome (dated by TCRdb to about 2019). With regard to the full study: Of the Susac syndrome patients who were sequenced, five or six had clinically active disease and eight or nine were in clinical remission. The clonality of the CD8+ T cell repertoire was compared across approximately 11 healthy donors, some 14 Susac syndrome patients and about 16 multiple sclerosis patients. The study used repertoire sequencing to test whether antigen drove CD8+ T cell activation and differentiation in Susac syndrome. At blood withdrawal, Susac syndrome patients were therapy-naive, treated with corticosteroids (with IVIg additionally given to some), or treated with IVIg alone. Results the study describes overall, beyond this receptor: Clonal expansion was observed in Susac syndrome CD8+ repertoires, with the highest expansion in CD8+ TEMRA cells and greater expansion in clinically active than in remitting patients. The number of individuals in the TCR sequencing and HLA analysis was acknowledged as relatively small. Over 15 Susac-specific public clones were identified in the total CD8+ repertoire, and several Susac-specific public clones were identified in the CD8+ TEMRA repertoire.

Peripheral blood CD8+ and CD4+ T cells from healthy donors, Susac syndrome patients and multiple sclerosis patients were profiled using high-throughput TCR beta sequencing. The Susac syndrome patients fulfilled recently defined diagnostic criteria for definite or probable disease. Bulk CD8+ and CD4+ T cells were purified by magnetic negative isolation, whereas CD8+ TEMRA cells were enriched by FACS. Blood was collected in EDTA tubes and processed within 24 hours, with PBMCs isolated through density gradient centrifugation. PBMCs intended for TCR sequencing were cryopreserved in liquid nitrogen and were subsequently thawed in a 37 degrees C water bath. A purity of at least 90% was achieved for sorted or isolated CD4+, CD8+ and CD8+ TEMRA cells. Concerning this clonotype: Its binding antigen is unknown. Within one base of it there is no much larger clone, and no base qualities were kept.

RNA was extracted using the RNeasy kit, and about 0.45 to 1 ug of the RNA was reverse transcribed with random hexamers. The immunoSEQ multiplex PCR assay, which covers 54 Vbeta and 13 Jbeta segments, was used to amplify TCR beta CDR3 regions. PCR amplification bias was corrected using a synthetic template baseline for primer optimization and computational correction. As for the original processing: Only productive sequences were kept, with reads annotated to V, D and J genes according to IMGT and analyzed in immunoSEQ Analyzer. Clonality was computed as one minus Shannon entropy normalized by log2 of the number of productive unique sequences. For each patient and control, public and private clones were evaluated within the 100 most prevalent clones. A clone was defined as Susac-specific if it was absent from the healthy and MS cohorts, from over 1,000 published viral clones and from other ImmuneACCESS disease sequences. TCRdb itself trimmed the public reads at Q25 with fastp, ran MiXCR and retained productive beta chains. Entries that share a CDR3 protein sequence are merged under the most common genes and DNA. These V and J calls rely on TCRdb rather than the paper's analysis. The sample table contains approximately 190,000 distinct CDR3 sequences; only one count was recorded for approximately 95% of them. The ten top clones hold around 0.16% of the sample.

CDR1 and CDR2, per the germline V gene, are MNHEY and SVGAGI. A distance of 15 bases separates the germline ends of V and J, which lose 0 bases and 1 base respectively. The CDR3 runs 17 amino acids, cysteine and phenylalanine included. The sequence is cut down to CDR3 DNA, 51 bases in frame from base 1. The chain is encoded by TRBV6-5 joined to TRBJ1-1, with an unclear D gene assignment. Source material: CD8+ T cells from PBMCs. This TCR came from a human donor with Susac syndrome. For the CDR3, the sequence is CASSYSLRGRRNTEAFF. In nucleotides, the sequence is TGTGCCAGCAGTTACTCGCTTCGAGGGCGGAGGAACACTGAAGCTTTCTTT.